The 29 T cell receptor beta chains in this list originate from one sample, sequenced in a study of T cell changes during pregnancy in multiple sclerosis (dated by TCRdb to 2018 to 2020). Library preparation employed the immunoSEQ multiplex PCR assay. Here the immuneACCESS table is served through TCRdb, limited to in-frame sequences with V and J called. Missing clones are a known gap in these copies; in checked studies unresolved V genes cover under half, and the rest lacks a known reason. The sample records 20,000 to 25,000 clones, about 91% of which are singletons. The ten largest clones represent 0.68% of the sample. Here the sequenced sample was CD4+ T cells from peripheral blood mononuclear cells, taken in the third trimester of pregnancy. The origin of the receptors is a female donor with multiple sclerosis, enrolled in a pregnancy study.

The J gene is TRBJ1-4, the V gene TRBV5-4; 9 nucleotides align to TRBD1. Germline CDR1 and CDR2: SGHNT and YYREEE (reference sequence). J gave up 8 bases and V 2 bases, and 4 bases lay outside the gene matches. The CDR3 loop spans 14 amino acids. In nucleotides, the CDR3 is TGTGCCAGCAGCTTAGCAGACAGGGGGGAAAAACTGTTTTTT. Protein sequence: CASSLADRGEKLFF.

This sequence joins TRBV4-1 and TRBJ1-4, with 7 bases identical to TRBD1. The germline gives CDR1 MGHRA, CDR2 YSYEKL. The CDR3 runs 17 residues. After removal of 6 bases from V and 6 bases from J, the junction contained 16 bases not matched to a gene. DNA for the CDR3: TGCGCCAGCAGTCCGGGACAGCCTCGAGCACCCTATGAAAAACTGTTTTTT. It codes for CASSPGQPRAPYEKLFF.

There are a few counts of this clone. The chain couples TRBV15 to TRBJ1-1, with unresolved D. Germline lookup yields CDR1 LNHNV and CDR2 YYDKDF (reference sequence). This CDR3 spans 17 amino acids. V was clipped by 9 bases and J by 0 bases, with 23 bases between them. CDR3 protein: CATRKRGFREVNTEAFF. CDR3 DNA: TGTGCCACACGAAAGCGGGGATTCCGAGAGGTGAACACTGAAGCTTTCTTT.

J is TRBJ1-4 and V is TRBV19; 7 bases line up with TRBD1. With V trimmed by 4 bases and J by 5 bases, 4 bases remained unmatched. This CDR3 region has 14 residues. Germline V gene lookup returns CDR1 LNHDA and CDR2 SQIVND (reference sequence). The CDR3 is CASSRTGPNEKLFF. The CDR3, as DNA: TGTGCCAGTAGTAGGACAGGACCCAATGAAAAACTGTTTTTT.

This chain links TRBV4-1 with TRBJ2-6; 7 bases fit TRBD1. Trimming took 1 base from V and 1 from J; bases not matched to a gene: 16. CDR3 length: 21 residues. Germline CDR1 reads MGHRA; CDR2 reads YSYEKL. Written as DNA, the CDR3 is TGCGCCAGCAGCCAAGTCGTACAGGGGTTTAGGGTAGGATCTGGGGCCAACGTCCTGACTTTC. This sequence encodes CASSQVVQGFRVGSGANVLTF.

CDR3 protein: CASSPGPAGGAKNIQYF. CDR3 coding DNA: TGTGCCAGCAGCCCAGGCCCGGCGGGGGGAGCCAAAAACATTCAGTACTTC. The genes are TRBV5-4 and TRBJ2-4, with TRBD2 matching over 8 bases. Germline CDR1 SGHNT, CDR2 YYREEE (reference sequence). J lost 0 bases, V lost 4 bases, and 9 bases had no gene match. The CDR3 length is 17 residues.

The gene calls are TRBV10-3 and TRBJ2-3, with a tentative D call TRBD1 (6 bases). CDR3 length: 14 residues. V shed 3 bases and J shed 3 bases, with 10 bases lying between them. CDR1 and CDR2 from the germline V gene are ENHRY and SYGVKD. CDR3 protein: CAISDRQETDTQYF. CDR3 in DNA: TGTGCCATCAGTGATAGACAGGAAACAGATACGCAGTATTTT.

The chain joins TRBV5-4 to TRBJ2-3; 11 nucleotides align to TRBD2. The germline gives CDR1 SGHNT, CDR2 YYREEE (reference sequence). J lost 7 bases, V lost 4 bases, and 5 bases had no gene match. This CDR3 has 14 amino acids. The CDR3 region has the DNA TGTGCCAGCAGCGATACTAGCGGGGGCCATACGCAGTATTTT. Translating gives CASSDTSGGHTQYF.

The V gene is TRBV7-5, the J gene TRBJ1-2. TRBV7-5 is a pseudogene segment. The CDR3 length is 19 residues. The CDR3 DNA sequence: TGTGCCAGAAGCTTAGAGACCCCCCCCGGGGATGGCATGGACTATGGCTACACCTTC. Its protein is CARSLETPPGDGMDYGYTF.

V is TRBV19 and J is TRBJ2-1; D gene unclear. V was pared by 3 bases and J by 0 bases, with 6 bases between. This CDR3 has 14 residues. CDR1 LNHDA and CDR2 SQIVND come from the germline V gene (reference sequence). The DNA for the CDR3 is TGTGCCAGTAGTATCGAGAGCTCCTACAATGAGCAGTTCTTC. Translated, it gives CASSIESSYNEQFF.

The chain has TRBV28 and TRBJ2-6; a weak D match, TRBD2 (6 bases). This CDR3 region has 16 residues. V was trimmed by 3 bases and J by 0 bases, leaving 9 bases between them. Germline values: CDR1 MDHEN, CDR2 SYDVKM. The CDR3 reads CASSFTGVSGANVLTF. The DNA of the CDR3 is TGTGCCAGCAGTTTTACGGGGGTCTCTGGGGCCAACGTCCTGACTTTC.

CDR3 residues: CASRLQGGETQYF. The CDR3 bases are TGTGCCAGCAGGCTACAGGGAGGGGAGACCCAGTACTTC. This chain links TRBV5-6 with TRBJ2-5, with D possibly being TRBD2 (7 bases). Germline V gives CDR1 SGHDT, CDR2 YYEEEE. Trimming removed 5 bases from V and 5 bases from J, with 13 bases in between. The CDR3 consists of 13 residues. The full variable domain, its missing parts supplied by reference TRBV5-6 and TRBJ2-5, is DAGVTQSPTHLIKTRGQQVTLRCSPKSGHDTVSWYQQALGQGPQFIFQYYEEEERQRGNFPDRFSGHQFPNYSSELNVNALLLGDSALYLCASRLQGGETQYFGPGTRLLVL.

With respect to this clone: Since no conserved phenylalanine or tryptophan closes the CDR3, a read error is the likely cause. The DNA is omitted, as the CDR3 cannot be located on it reliably, and the CDR3 follows TCRdb's listing. The chain carries TRBV12-5 and TRBJ2-7; the D call TRBD1 from the table was never checked on the DNA. The CDR3 spans 11 amino acids, including both terminal residues. CDR1 LGHNT and CDR2 FRNRAP come from the germline V gene. Here the CDR3 reads CASGPNPGTVD.

This chain links TRBV7-2 with TRBJ2-3, with TRBD2 matching over 11 bases. The germline V gene encodes CDR1 SGHTA and CDR2 FQGNSA. The trim removed 4 bases at V and 0 bases at J, leaving 12 bases unmatched. This CDR3 has 19 residues. CDR3 amino acids: CASSSSSLAGGSSTDTQYF. The CDR3 nucleotides are TGTGCCAGCAGCTCGTCCTCCCTAGCGGGGGGCTCTAGCACAGATACGCAGTATTTT. The full variable domain, completed using reference TRBV7-2 and TRBJ2-3, is GAGVSQSPSNKVTEKGKDVELRCDPISGHTALYWYRQSLGQGLEFLIYFQGNSAPDKSGLPSDRFSAERTGGSVSTLTIQRTQQEDSAVYLCASSSSSLAGGSSTDTQYFGPGTRLTVL.

V usage is TRBV4-3 and J usage is TRBJ2-7, with D possibly TRBD1 on 6 matching bases. CDR1 is LGHNA and CDR2 is YSLEER in the germline V gene. V dropped 3 bases and J dropped 0 bases, with 15 bases sitting between them. The CDR3 contains 16 residues. The CDR3 here is CASSQGKGVPSYEQYF. CDR3 coding DNA: TGCGCCAGCAGCCAGGGTAAGGGGGTCCCCTCCTACGAGCAGTACTTC.

The chain employs TRBV15 and TRBJ2-7; D is perhaps TRBD1 (7 bases). With 1 base removed from V and 0 bases from J, the gap between germline ends came to 10 bases. This CDR3 spans 15 amino acids. Germline CDR1 and CDR2: LNHNV and YYDKDF (reference sequence). The CDR3 DNA sequence: TGTGCCACCAGCAGAGCAGGGGGGTCCTCCTACGAGCAGTACTTC. It codes for CATSRAGGSSYEQYF. The complete variable domain, with remaining parts taken from reference TRBV15 and TRBJ2-7, reads DAMVIQNPRYQVTQFGKPVTLSCSQTLNHNVMYWYQQKSSQAPKLLFHYYDKDFNNEADTPDNFQSRRPNTSFCFLDIRSPGLGDTAMYLCATSRAGGSSYEQYFGPGTRLTVT.

The rearrangement joins TRBV20-1 to TRBJ1-2; TRBD1 might be the D (6 bases). The V end lost 8 bases, the J end lost 3 bases, and 10 bases lay between the germline ends. There are 11 residues in the CDR3. The germline V gene has CDR1 DFQATT and CDR2 SNEGSKA (reference sequence). CDR3 residues: CSTHRDYGYTF. The CDR3 bases are TGCAGTACTCACAGGGACTATGGCTACACCTTC.

V and J are TRBV9 and TRBJ2-1; D gene unclear. Trimming took 0 bases from V and 5 from J, leaving 6 bases between them. Germline V lookup: CDR1 SGDLS, CDR2 YYNGEE. The CDR3 is 13 amino acids. The CDR3, as DNA: TGTGCCAGCAGCGTAGGCAGTAACAATGAGCAGTTCTTC. This sequence encodes CASSVGSNNEQFF.

The rearrangement uses TRBV10-3 and TRBJ1-6, with 7 bases lining up with TRBD1. Germline CDR1 and CDR2: ENHRY and SYGVKD. CDR3 length: 15 amino acids. With V trimmed by 11 bases and J by 4 bases, 11 bases remained unmatched. The CDR3 here is CAVSPGTAYNSPLHF. The CDR3 region has the DNA TGTGCCGTTTCGCCCGGGACAGCTTATAATTCACCCCTCCACTTT.

CDR3 sequence reads: CASSLSGRSGNTIYF. The CDR3 bases are TGTGCCAGCTCACTCTCAGGGCGCTCTGGAAACACCATATATTTT. The rearrangement links TRBV18 to TRBJ1-3; possibly TRBD1 for D (5 bases). The CDR3 extends over 15 amino acids. V lost 4 bases, J lost 0 bases, and 10 bases lay in between. The germline V gene encodes CDR1 KGHSH and CDR2 LQKENI.

The chain links TRBV7-3 to TRBJ2-3; 9 nucleotides match TRBD2. Trimming took 1 base from V and 0 from J; bases not matched to a gene: 2. This CDR3 comprises 16 residues. Germline loops: CDR1 SGHTA, CDR2 FQGTGA. DNA of the CDR3: TGTGCCAGCAGCTTAAGGGCGGGGGGGAGCACAGATACGCAGTATTTT. The encoded protein is CASSLRAGGSTDTQYF.

The chain couples TRBV6-1 to TRBJ1-1, with D perhaps matching TRBD1 (6 bases). The germline CDR1 and CDR2 sequences are MNHNS and SASEGT. Trimming stripped 6 bases from V and 5 bases from J, with 16 bases between. CDR3 length: 14 residues. CDR3 amino acids: CASRKGQRETEAFF. As DNA, the CDR3 is TGTGCCAGCAGGAAAGGACAGCGGGAGACTGAAGCTTTCTTT.

The V call is TRBV7-2, the J call TRBJ2-1; 10 positions agree with TRBD2. Germline-derived CDR1 and CDR2 are SGHTA and FQGNSA. V was clipped by 5 bases and J by 8 bases; unmatched bases: 12. The CDR3 extends over 16 amino acids. For the CDR3, the DNA is TGTGCCAGCAGCATAAAGCGGGGGGGGGCCTGGGATGAGCAGTTCTTC. This translates into CASSIKRGGAWDEQFF.

The V and J genes are TRBV11-2 and TRBJ1-6; D possibly corresponds to TRBD1 (5 bases). With 5 bases removed from V and 8 bases from J, the gap between germline ends came to 10 bases. This CDR3 has 13 amino acids. CDR1 and CDR2 from the germline V gene are SGHAT and FQNNGV. Here the CDR3 DNA reads TGTGCCAGCAGCCACCCCAGGGATTCACCCCTCCACTTT. As protein: CASSHPRDSPLHF.

This rearrangement joins TRBV5-1 to TRBJ2-4, with 8 bases fitting TRBD1. The germline gives CDR1 SGHRS, CDR2 YFSETQ. There are 14 residues in the CDR3. After removal of 4 bases from V and 6 bases from J, the junction contained 6 bases not matched to a gene. The CDR3 region has the DNA TGCGCCAGCAGCAACAGGACAGGGCGAAACATTCAGTACTTC. This gives the protein CASSNRTGRNIQYF.

V gene TRBV19 combines with J gene TRBJ2-6; possibly TRBD1 for D (6 bases). The CDR3 is 17 amino acids. In germline, CDR1 is LNHDA, CDR2 SQIVND (reference sequence). Trimming shortened V by 4 bases and J by 0 bases, and 13 bases separated the two germline ends. This CDR3 reads CASSKGHQFSGANVLTF. The CDR3 nucleotides read TGTGCCAGTAGTAAGGGACACCAATTCTCTGGGGCCAACGTCCTGACTTTC.

The chain combines TRBV29-1 with TRBJ1-3; tentative D call: TRBD1 (6 bases). Trimming stripped 7 bases from V and 8 bases from J, with 24 bases between. The CDR3 totals 15 residues. The germline gives CDR1 SQVTM, CDR2 ANQGSEA. The CDR3 sequence: CSAALPRQGGHTIYF. The CDR3 DNA is TGCAGCGCCGCTCTGCCTAGACAAGGGGGACACACCATATATTTT.

This chain uses TRBV19 with TRBJ1-1; D is ambiguous. This CDR3 comprises 15 residues. The germline V gene has CDR1 LNHDA and CDR2 SQIVND (reference sequence). V was cut by 6 bases and J by 4 bases, with 18 bases left in between. The CDR3 nucleotides read TGTGCCAGTAGCCCATCGACGGCCCCGGGCACTGAAGCTTTCTTT. Translated: CASSPSTAPGTEAFF.

The chain couples TRBV10-2 to TRBJ2-3, with TRBD2 matching over 9 bases. The trim removed 5 bases at V and 4 bases at J, leaving 10 bases unmatched. This CDR3 has 16 residues. The V gene's germline CDR1 is WSHSY and CDR2 SAAADI. The CDR3 coding sequence is TGCGCCAGCAGTTACGCGGGGGGGCCCCCGCCAGATACGCAGTATTTT. This gives the protein CASSYAGGPPPDTQYF.